These 20 T cell receptor beta chains were all obtained from the same sample, sequenced in a study of blood T cells in healthy people across ages. Then a second PCR, running about 6 to 12 cycles, was carried out with a sample-barcoded 5' primer and a J-beta primer mix. TCRdb independently ran MiXCR on the 5' RACE reads; one entry per CDR3 protein. The table records about 1.4 million distinct CDR3 sequences, approximately 59% of them present only once. Sequencing was performed on blood. Receptors were obtained from a man younger than 35 in good health.

This chain joins TRBV7-9 and TRBJ2-1, with TRBD2 matching over 8 bases. The ends lost 2 bases at V and 1 base at J; junction bases unmatched: 10. The CDR3 contains 18 residues. The V gene's germline CDR1 is SEHNR and CDR2 FQNEAQ (reference sequence). The CDR3 sequence is CASSLTRLAGPSYNEQFF. The CDR3 bases are TGTGCCAGCAGCTTAACACGGTTAGCGGGGCCGTCCTACAATGAGCAGTTCTTC. The full variable domain, in which reference TRBV7-9 and TRBJ2-1 provide the parts outside the CDR3, is DTGVSQNPRHKITKRGQNVTFRCDPISEHNRLYWYRQTLGQGPEFLTYFQNEAQLEKSRLLSDRFSAERPKGSFSTLEIQRTEQGDSAMYLCASSLTRLAGPSYNEQFFGPGTRLTVL.

The chain is built from TRBV11-1 and TRBJ2-1, with D tentatively TRBD1 or TRBD2 (5 bases each). CDR3 length: 15 amino acids. V was pared by 3 bases and J by 5 bases, with 14 bases between. Per the germline V gene, CDR1 is SGHAT and CDR2 is FQDESV (reference sequence). The CDR3 here is CASSFLRGEHNEQFF. The CDR3 bases are TGTGCCAGCAGCTTTCTCCGAGGGGAGCACAATGAGCAGTTCTTC.

This clonotype was counted between two and nine times. The chain employs TRBV15 and TRBJ2-3; D is ambiguous. Trimming shortened V by 0 bases and J by 6 bases, and 10 bases separated the two germline ends. The CDR3 spans 14 residues. Per the germline V gene, CDR1 is LNHNV and CDR2 is YYDKDF (reference sequence). This chain's CDR3 is CATSRDWFRDTQYF. CDR3 in DNA: TGTGCCACCAGCAGAGATTGGTTCCGGGATACGCAGTATTTT.

This clonotype was found a few times. The chain is built from TRBV29-1 and TRBJ2-4; D remains ambiguous. With 3 bases removed from V and 3 bases from J, the gap between germline ends came to 12 bases. There are 14 residues in the CDR3. Germline V gene data show CDR1 as SQVTM and CDR2 as ANQGSEA. This CDR3 reads CSVEQPLYKNIQYF. Written as DNA, the CDR3 is TGCAGCGTTGAGCAACCTTTGTACAAAAACATTCAGTACTTC.

A remark on this clonotype: A read error may account for a junction end that differs from germline. This rearrangement joins TRBV28 to TRBJ1-5, with 8 positions matching TRBD1. The CDR3 is 17 residues long. CDR1 and CDR2 from the germline V gene are MDHEN and SYDVKM. The CDR3 is CASGLQGVSYSNQPQHF. The DNA for the CDR3 is TGTGCCAGCGGTTTACAGGGGGTTTCGTATAGCAATCAGCCCCAGCATTTT.

This clonotype appeared a single time. V usage is TRBV2 and J usage is TRBJ2-1; TRBD2 agrees at 10 bases. Germline lookup yields CDR1 SNHLY and CDR2 FYNNEI. CDR3 size: 16 residues. J was trimmed by 5 bases and V by 6 bases; bases with no gene match: 10. The CDR3: CASRSGGATPDNEQFF. The CDR3 DNA reads TGTGCCAGCAGGAGCGGGGGGGCTACTCCTGACAATGAGCAGTTCTTC.

The chain links TRBV3-1 to TRBJ2-6, with D tentatively TRBD2 (6 bases). The CDR3 covers 18 residues. Germline loops: CDR1 LGHDT, CDR2 YNNKEL (reference sequence). The V and J ends lost 4 bases and 0 bases respectively, with 16 bases between them. The CDR3 here is CASSPPWGGRSGANVLTF. CDR3 nucleotides: TGTGCCAGCAGCCCGCCATGGGGAGGCCGCTCTGGGGCCAACGTCCTGACTTTC.

Regarding this clonotype: The germline gene is not matched at one end of the junction; a read error may be the cause. The chain carries TRBV20-1 and TRBJ2-7; 7 nucleotides agree with TRBD2. The CDR3 contains 14 residues. Germline values: CDR1 DFQATT, CDR2 SNEGSKA (reference sequence). The chain's CDR3 is CSANSGFISYKQYF. CDR3 DNA sequence: TGCAGTGCTAATAGCGGGTTTATCAGCTACAAGCAGTACTTC.

The rearrangement links TRBV5-1 to TRBJ1-5; TRBD1 agrees at 7 bases. J was trimmed by 5 bases and V by 0 bases; bases with no gene match: 5. CDR1 SGHRS and CDR2 YFSETQ come from the germline V gene. The CDR3 sequence is 15 residues long. The CDR3 coding sequence is TGCGCCAGCAGCTTGGAGACAGGGATAGATCAGCCCCAGCATTTT. Translated: CASSLETGIDQPQHF.

The chain has TRBV4-3 and TRBJ1-2, with D unclear. Germline V gene data show CDR1 as LGHNA and CDR2 as YSLEER. V was pared by 0 bases and J by 4 bases, with 12 bases between. The CDR3 extends over 15 amino acids. CDR3 sequence: CASSQDRGVGYGYTF. The DNA for the CDR3 is TGCGCCAGCAGCCAAGATCGTGGGGTCGGCTATGGCTACACCTTC.

The J gene is TRBJ2-1, the V gene TRBV6-2 or TRBV6-3; 13 bases align to TRBD2. Germline V gene data show CDR1 as MNHEY and CDR2 as SVGEGT. This CDR3 comprises 19 residues. V trimming: 0 bases; J trimming: 6 bases; junction bases outside the gene matches: 11. CDR3 amino acids: CASSYSLTSGGTITNEQFF. CDR3 sequence (DNA): TGTGCCAGCAGTTACTCGCTGACTAGCGGGGGGACCATTACCAATGAGCAGTTCTTC.

A few counts support this clonotype. This chain uses TRBV28 with TRBJ2-7, with TRBD1 as a possible D gene (6 bases). CDR1 is MDHEN, CDR2 SYDVKM, per germline. Deletions cut 1 base from V and 1 base from J, with 11 bases between. The CDR3 consists of 15 residues. CDR3 amino acids: CASSLSGVKSYEQYF. The CDR3 DNA reads as TGTGCCAGCAGTTTATCAGGGGTGAAATCCTACGAGCAGTACTTC.

The V and J genes are TRBV29-1 and TRBJ2-3, with 14 bases aligning to TRBD2. From germline, CDR1 is SQVTM and CDR2 ANQGSEA. The CDR3 has 15 residues. With V trimmed by 5 bases and J by 6 bases, 7 bases remained unmatched. The CDR3 DNA is TGCAGCGTTCAGAGACTAGCGGGAGGGAGGGATACGCAGTATTTT. It yields the protein CSVQRLAGGRDTQYF.

About this clonotype: Germline is not matched at one junction end, which may reflect a read error. The rearrangement links TRBV27 to TRBJ2-7, with no clear D. The CDR3 extends over 13 amino acids. The germline CDR1 and CDR2 sequences are MNHEY and SMNVEV (reference sequence). For the CDR3, the DNA is TGTGCCAGCAATTTAGGGCCAGGCCACGAGCAGTACTTC. Translating gives CASNLGPGHEQYF.

The chain uses TRBV7-9 and TRBJ2-1; D might be TRBD1 (5 bases). In germline, CDR1 is SEHNR, CDR2 FQNEAQ (reference sequence). V was pared by 3 bases and J by 4 bases, with 13 bases between. The CDR3 sequence is 15 residues long. CDR3 DNA sequence: TGTGCCAGCAGCTTTGTGGACATTTTATACAATGAGCAGTTCTTC. Translated: CASSFVDILYNEQFF.

This rearrangement joins TRBV28 to TRBJ2-3, with TRBD1 identical over 10 bases. Unmatched junction bases numbered 22, after V lost 7 bases and J lost 6 bases. CDR1 and CDR2 from the germline V gene are MDHEN and SYDVKM. The CDR3 is 19 amino acids. CDR3 protein: CASNPIGTGATWSDDTQYF. For the CDR3, the DNA is TGTGCCAGCAATCCTATTGGGACAGGGGCAACTTGGTCTGACGATACGCAGTATTTT. Looking up the rest from reference TRBV28 and TRBJ2-3 gives the full variable domain: DVKVTQSSRYLVKRTGEKVFLECVQDMDHENMFWYRQDPGLGLRLIYFSYDVKMKEKGDIPEGYSVSREKKERFSLILESASTNQTSMYLCASNPIGTGATWSDDTQYFGPGTRLTVL.

This chain links TRBV11-2 with TRBJ2-1; perhaps TRBD1 as D (6 bases). Germline CDR1 reads SGHAT; CDR2 reads FQNNGV. This CDR3 is built from 16 residues. V was trimmed by 5 bases and J by 2 bases, leaving 16 bases between them. The CDR3 bases are TGTGCCAGCAGCCCGCCCTGGCAGGGGCCCTACAATGAGCAGTTCTTC. This codes for CASSPPWQGPYNEQFF.

CDR3 region: CASRLGRNNEQFF. The CDR3 DNA follows: TGTGCCAGCAGGCTGGGACGTAACAATGAGCAGTTCTTC. V gene TRBV2 combines with J gene TRBJ2-1, with D possibly called TRBD1 or TRBD2 (5 bases each). Deletions cut 6 bases from V and 5 bases from J, with 11 bases between. Looked up from germline, CDR1 is SNHLY and CDR2 is FYNNEI. The CDR3 is made up of 13 amino acids.

This clonotype was observed a handful of times. This chain uses TRBV4-1 with TRBJ2-4, with 7 bases lining up with TRBD1. The CDR3 consists of 16 residues. CDR1 and CDR2 (germline): MGHRA, YSYEKL. The J segment lost 2 bases and the V segment lost 2 bases, leaving 6 bases of the junction unmatched. DNA of the CDR3: TGCGCCAGCAGCCAACCAAGACAGGGATCCAAAAACATTCAGTACTTC. It yields the protein CASSQPRQGSKNIQYF.

This clonotype turned up a few times. V gene TRBV29-1 combines with J gene TRBJ2-3, with 10 bases aligning to TRBD1. Per the germline V gene, CDR1 is SQVTM and CDR2 is ANQGSEA. This CDR3 region has 14 residues. The V segment lost 7 bases and the J segment 2 bases; nucleotides outside the gene matches: 6. The CDR3 spells CSGRQGAITDTQYF. CDR3 nucleotide sequence: TGCAGCGGGAGACAGGGGGCCATCACAGATACGCAGTATTTT.